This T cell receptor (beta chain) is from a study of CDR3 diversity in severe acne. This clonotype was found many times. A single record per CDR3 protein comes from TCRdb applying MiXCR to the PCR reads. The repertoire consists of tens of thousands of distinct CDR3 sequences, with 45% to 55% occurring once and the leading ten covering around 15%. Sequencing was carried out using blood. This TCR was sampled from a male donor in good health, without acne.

The CDR3 DNA follows: TGCGCCAGCAGCCTTGGAGCGACAGGCTTTAATGAAAAACTGTTTTTT. Amino acid sequence: CASSLGATGFNEKLFF. The chain combines TRBV5-1 with TRBJ1-4, with a possible D match to TRBD1 (6 bases). The CDR3 consists of 16 residues. V shed 4 bases and J shed 4 bases, with 17 bases lying between them. The germline CDR1 and CDR2 sequences are SGHRS and YFSETQ. Combining the CDR3 with reference TRBV5-1 and TRBJ1-4 gives the whole variable domain KAGVTQTPRYLIKTRGQQVTLSCSPISGHRSVSWYQQTPGQGLQFLFEYFSETQRNKGNFPGRFSGRQFSNSRSEMNVSTLELGDSALYLCASSLGATGFNEKLFFGSGTQLSVL.